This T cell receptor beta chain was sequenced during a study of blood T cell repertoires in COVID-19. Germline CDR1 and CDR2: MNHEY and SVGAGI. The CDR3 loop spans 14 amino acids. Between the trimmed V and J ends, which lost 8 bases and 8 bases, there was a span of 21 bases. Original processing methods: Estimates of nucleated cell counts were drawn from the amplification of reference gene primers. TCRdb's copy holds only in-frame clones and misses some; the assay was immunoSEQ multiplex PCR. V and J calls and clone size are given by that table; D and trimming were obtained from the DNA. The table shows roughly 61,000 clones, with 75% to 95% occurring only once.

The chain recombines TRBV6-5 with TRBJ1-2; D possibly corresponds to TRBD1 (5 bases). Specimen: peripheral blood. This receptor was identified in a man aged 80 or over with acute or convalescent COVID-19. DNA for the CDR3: TGTGCCAGCCGCCCCCGGACACTTAACGGGGGCTACACCTTC. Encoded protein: CASRPRTLNGGYTF.